This T cell receptor (beta chain) was identified in a study of blood T cell repertoires in COVID-19. Study details: Whether acute or convalescent, the COVID-19 samples came from the United States, Italy and Spain. The analysed material was cDNA or gDNA that came from T cells, B-cell-depleted T cells, or PBMCs.

Per the original methods: Quantification of nucleated cells was approximated via reference gene primer amplification. Assay used: immunoSEQ multiplex PCR; TCRdb lists only in-frame clones, some missing. That table is the source of V, J and clone size, and D and trimming were worked out from the DNA. The sample shows about 81,000 clones, approximately 86% of them seen only once. The CDR3 contains 15 residues. V lost 3 bases and J 1 base, leaving 13 bases between the germline ends. CDR1 and CDR2 (germline): MGHDK, SYGVNS. V usage is TRBV25-1 and J usage is TRBJ2-7; TRBD1 might be the D (7 bases). The specimen was peripheral blood. This receptor was taken from a woman aged 80 or older with acute or convalescent COVID-19. The CDR3 nucleotides are TGTGCCAGCAGTGACCCGGGGGACAGATCCTACGAGCAGTACTTC. Encoded protein: CASSDPGDRSYEQYF.